Reported below is one TCR beta chain. The antigen remains undetermined. The record originates from a study of tumor and adjacent non-tumor tissue in lung cancer. Looking at the study overall: There were approximately twelve adenocarcinoma, a couple of squamous cell carcinoma and 1 small cell lung cancer cases. Study results and caveats: Normal lung showed higher cumulative top 100 clone frequency than tumor.

Germline CDR1 is MNHEY and CDR2 is SVGAGI. V dropped 0 bases and J dropped 10 bases, with 27 bases sitting between them. CDR3 length: 19 amino acids. Three rounds of nested PCR, following a modified ARM-PCR protocol, produced the TCRbeta library. TCRdb redid the calling of the multiplex PCR reads with MiXCR, one entry per CDR3 protein. The sample lists more than 85,000 distinct CDR3 sequences, around three fifths seen once, with around 20% in the top ten. This sample's RNA came from whole unsorted tissue. More than 3 cm separated this lung sample from the edge of the tumor. V is TRBV6-5 and J is TRBJ1-4; D might be TRBD1 (6 bases). Sequencing input: distant non-tumor lung tissue. This receptor was obtained from a man aged 25 to 45 with non-small cell lung cancer. CDR3 protein: CASSYSFGTWGVLEVKLFF. The CDR3 DNA follows: TGTGCCAGCAGTTACTCGTTCGGGACATGGGGAGTCTTGGAAGTAAAACTGTTTTTT.